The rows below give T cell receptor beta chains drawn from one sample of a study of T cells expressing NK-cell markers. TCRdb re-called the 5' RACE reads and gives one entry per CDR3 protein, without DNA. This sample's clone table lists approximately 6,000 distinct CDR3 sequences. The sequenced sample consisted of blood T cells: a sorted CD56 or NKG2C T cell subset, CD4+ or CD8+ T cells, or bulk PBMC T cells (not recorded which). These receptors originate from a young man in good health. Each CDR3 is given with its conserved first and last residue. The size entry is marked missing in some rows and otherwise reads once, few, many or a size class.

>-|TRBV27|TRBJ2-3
CASSSTTTDTQYF
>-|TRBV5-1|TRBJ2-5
CASSLAGETQYF
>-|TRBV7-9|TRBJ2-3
CASELAGSDTQYF
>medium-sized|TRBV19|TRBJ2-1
CASSTPGLAIEQFF
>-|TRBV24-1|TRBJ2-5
CATSDSRTSGRQETQYF
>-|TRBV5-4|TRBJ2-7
CASSFYRGGEQYF
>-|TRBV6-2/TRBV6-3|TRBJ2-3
CASSSGRETDTQYF
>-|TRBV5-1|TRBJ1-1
CASSLESGWTEAFF
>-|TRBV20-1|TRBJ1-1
CSQQGRHTEAFF
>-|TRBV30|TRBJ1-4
CAWKESWDEKLFF
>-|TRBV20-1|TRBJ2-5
CSASYWQETQYF
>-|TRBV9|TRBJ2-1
CASSVVSGPYNEQFF
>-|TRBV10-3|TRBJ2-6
CAISGTGGSGANVLTF
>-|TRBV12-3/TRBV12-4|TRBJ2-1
CASSPTGTQAFNEQFF
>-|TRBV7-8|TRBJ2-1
CASSLGLRLAGGPGFF
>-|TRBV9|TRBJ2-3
CASSVEQGGADTQYF
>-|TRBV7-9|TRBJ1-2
CASSPAGRLYGYTF
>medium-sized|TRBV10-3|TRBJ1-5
CAISESDRGSEPQHF
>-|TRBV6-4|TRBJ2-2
CASSDFSAAHTGELFF
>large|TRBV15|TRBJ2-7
CATSRDPQGIYHEQYF
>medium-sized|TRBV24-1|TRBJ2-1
CATSDHSGRTYNEQFF
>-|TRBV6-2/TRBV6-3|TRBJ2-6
CASSGSGSGANVLTF
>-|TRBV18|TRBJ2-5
CASSLSPRASGMETQYF
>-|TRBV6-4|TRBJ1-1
CASSDSRTGRDTEAFF
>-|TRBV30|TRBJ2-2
CAWSATPGQGAGELFF
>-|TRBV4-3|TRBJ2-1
CASSHGLGGLNEQFF
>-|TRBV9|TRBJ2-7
CASSVAGGSSSYEQYF
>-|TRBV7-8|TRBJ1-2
CASSLAPGTVSGYTF
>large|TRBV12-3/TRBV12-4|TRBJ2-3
CASSIHRDRGDTQYF
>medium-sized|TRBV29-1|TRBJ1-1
CSVQAHQDTEAFF
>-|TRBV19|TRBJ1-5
CASSTHPDSSNQPQHF
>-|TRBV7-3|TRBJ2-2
CASSIPTRSNTGELFF
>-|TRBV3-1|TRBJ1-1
CASSQRGQRNTEAFF
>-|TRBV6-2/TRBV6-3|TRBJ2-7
CASSSPPDRGTEQYF
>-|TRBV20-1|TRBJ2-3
CSARESTDTQYF
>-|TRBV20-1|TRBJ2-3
CSANPDRSTDTQYF
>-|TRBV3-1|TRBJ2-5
CASSLFGGSQETQYF
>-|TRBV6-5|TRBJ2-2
CASSSGESTGELFF
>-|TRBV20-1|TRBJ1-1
CSARVVSATEAFF
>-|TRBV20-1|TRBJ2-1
CSARDLGANSYNEQFF
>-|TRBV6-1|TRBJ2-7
CASSGAFRLSSYEQYF
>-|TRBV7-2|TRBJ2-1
CASSLFTGGNEQFF
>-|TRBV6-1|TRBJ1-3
CASRNTPQGSGNTIYF
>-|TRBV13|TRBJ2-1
CASSSLGQEYEQFF
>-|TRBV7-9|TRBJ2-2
CASRDLAGGRNTGELFF
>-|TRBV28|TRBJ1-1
CASSPRDRLNTEAFF
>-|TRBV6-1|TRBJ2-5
CASRTGQYGTQYF
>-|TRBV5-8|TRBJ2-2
CASSLWEGIGELFF
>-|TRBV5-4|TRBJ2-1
CASSLTSGLGNEQFF